These T cell receptor beta chains were read from a single sample in a study of blood T cells in healthy people across ages. MiXCR was run by TCRdb on the 5' RACE reads, yielding one entry per CDR3 protein. The sample lists around 280,000 distinct CDR3 sequences, less than 30% occurring once. Sequencing input: blood. The receptor source for this set is a woman between 65 and 79 years old in good health. CDR3s include the opening cysteine and the closing phenylalanine or tryptophan. The D gene is left open where the match is weak. Rows may omit the clone size; those that give it use once, few, many or a size class.

TRBV6-2/TRBV6-3,few,-,TRBJ2-3,CASSPSGAPNTQYF,TGTGCCAGCAGTCCCTCGGGGGCGCCCAATACGCAGTATTTT
TRBV9,few,TRBD2,TRBJ2-7,CASSSSGGSLREQYF,TGTGCCAGCAGCTCGTCGGGCGGGAGTTTGCGAGAGCAGTACTTC
TRBV28,few,TRBD1,TRBJ1-2,CVSSSGTAMGRGYTF,TGTGTCAGCAGTTCGGGGACAGCTATGGGGAGGGGCTACACCTTC
TRBV10-3,few,-,TRBJ2-5,CAISPGESWETQYF,TGTGCCATCAGTCCCGGTGAATCGTGGGAGACCCAGTACTTC
TRBV9,few,-,TRBJ2-2,CASSVAVSANTGELFF,TGTGCCAGCAGCGTAGCCGTCTCCGCGAACACCGGGGAGCTGTTTTTT
TRBV7-6,-,-,TRBJ2-1,CASSGYLGNEQFF,TGTGCCAGCAGCGGGTACCTTGGCAATGAGCAGTTCTTC
TRBV14,-,TRBD2,TRBJ2-1,CASSQTSGYNEQFF,TGTGCCAGCAGTCAGACTAGCGGCTACAATGAGCAGTTCTTC
TRBV7-9,-,-,TRBJ1-1,CASSLQQGMGTEAFF,TGTGCCAGCAGCTTACAGCAGGGAATGGGAACTGAAGCTTTCTTT
TRBV20-1,few,TRBD1,TRBJ1-2,CSAVGQGLRGYTF,TGCAGTGCTGTGGGACAGGGATTACGGGGCTACACCTTC
TRBV6-6,-,TRBD2,TRBJ2-5,CASIRLAGGQETQYF,TGTGCCAGCATCCGGCTAGCGGGAGGACAAGAGACCCAGTACTTC
TRBV12-3/TRBV12-4,-,-,TRBJ2-3,CASSALTLPGPQYF,TGTGCCAGCAGTGCTTTGACTCTCCCAGGACCGCAGTATTTT
TRBV6-1,few,-,TRBJ2-3,CASIPGLRDTQYF,TGTGCCAGCATCCCCGGGTTGAGAGATACGCAGTATTTT
TRBV5-1,-,TRBD1,TRBJ1-4,CASSALGTGEEKLFF,TGCGCCAGCAGCGCCCTCGGGACAGGGGAGGAAAAACTGTTTTTT
TRBV4-2,few,TRBD2,TRBJ2-5,CASSPVRSGSTQETQYF,TGTGCCAGCAGCCCTGTTAGGAGCGGGAGCACCCAAGAGACCCAGTACTTC
TRBV25-1,few,-,TRBJ2-5,CASSSHYPGGETQYF,TGTGCCAGCTCATCCCACTATCCCGGAGGGGAGACCCAGTACTTC
TRBV7-2,-,-,TRBJ1-2,CASSPEVVSGYTF,TGTGCCAGCAGCCCGGAGGTTGTCAGTGGCTACACCTTC
TRBV6-2/TRBV6-3,-,TRBD2,TRBJ2-4,CASSYSGLAVAKNIQYF,TGTGCCAGCAGTTACTCGGGACTAGCCGTAGCCAAAAACATTCAGTACTTC
TRBV7-2,-,TRBD1,TRBJ1-1,CASFGQGAAWYEAFF,TGTGCCAGCTTCGGACAGGGGGCCGCATGGTATGAAGCTTTCTTT
TRBV11-2,few,TRBD1,TRBJ2-7,CASSLRPGQSYEQYF,TGTGCCAGCAGCCTAAGACCGGGACAGTCCTACGAGCAGTACTTC
TRBV28,few,-,TRBJ2-7,CASSLITYEQYF,TGTGCCAGCTCCCTCATTACCTACGAGCAGTACTTC
TRBV4-2,-,TRBD1,TRBJ2-7,CASSQATGGGVGGEQYF,TGTGCCAGCAGCCAAGCGACAGGGGGCGGCGTCGGAGGTGAGCAGTACTTC
TRBV7-2,many,-,TRBJ2-3,CASSPSTRYTDTQYF,TGTGCCAGCAGCCCGTCCACCCGGTACACAGATACGCAGTATTTT
TRBV7-9,-,-,TRBJ2-1,CASSLAINEQFF,TGTGCCAGCAGCTTAGCGATCAATGAGCAGTTCTTC
TRBV7-2,-,TRBD2,TRBJ2-7,CASSLLGSGTGYEQYF,TGTGCCAGCAGCTTACTAGGCAGCGGGACCGGCTACGAGCAGTACTTC
TRBV6-2/TRBV6-3,-,-,TRBJ2-3,CASSYSSYTQYF,TGTGCCAGCAGTTACTCGTCATATACGCAGTATTTT
TRBV11-1,many,-,TRBJ2-4,CASTSRIAKNIQYF,TGTGCCAGCACCTCCCGTATAGCCAAAAACATTCAGTACTTC
TRBV3-1,-,TRBD2,TRBJ2-2,CASSRLAGGSGELFF,TGTGCCAGCAGCCGGCTAGCGGGAGGTTCCGGGGAGCTGTTTTTT
TRBV5-5,-,-,TRBJ2-7,CASSLPASDEQYF,TGTGCCAGCAGCTTGCCAGCCTCCGACGAGCAGTACTTC
TRBV3-1,-,TRBD1,TRBJ1-1,CASSHRTGVNTEAFF,TGTGCCAGCAGCCATCGAACAGGGGTGAACACTGAAGCTTTCTTT
TRBV6-1,few,-,TRBJ2-4,CASSGLDIAKNIQYF,TGTGCCAGCAGTGGATTAGACATAGCCAAAAACATTCAGTACTTC
TRBV5-1,few,-,TRBJ2-7,CASSLAKGSPLYEQYF,TGCGCCAGCAGCTTGGCCAAGGGGTCCCCCCTCTACGAGCAGTACTTC
TRBV7-9,few,TRBD1,TRBJ2-5,CASGAGQGRETQYF,TGTGCCAGCGGTGCGGGACAGGGACGAGAGACCCAGTACTTC
TRBV7-2,few,TRBD2,TRBJ2-1,CASSLDGLAGDEQFF,TGTGCCAGCAGCTTAGATGGGCTAGCGGGGGATGAGCAGTTCTTC
TRBV6-6,few,TRBD2,TRBJ2-2,CASSGREGTGELFF,TGTGCCAGCAGTGGGCGGGAGGGCACCGGGGAGCTGTTTTTT
TRBV27,few,TRBD1,TRBJ1-2,CAGSQTGVYGYTF,TGTGCCGGCAGTCAGACAGGGGTCTATGGCTACACCTTC
TRBV28,few,-,TRBJ2-7,CASTQSQGTLSYEQYF,TGTGCCAGCACCCAGTCTCAGGGGACTTTATCCTACGAGCAGTACTTC
TRBV20-1,few,-,TRBJ2-4,CSARDSRAKNIQYF,TGCAGTGCTAGAGATTCTAGAGCCAAAAACATTCAGTACTTC
TRBV5-5,-,-,TRBJ2-7,CASSPLEYEQYF,TGTGCCAGCAGCCCCCTAGAGTACGAGCAGTACTTC
TRBV20-1,few,-,TRBJ2-7,CSARGSGEQYF,TGCAGTGCTAGGGGGTCGGGGGAGCAGTACTTC
TRBV20-1,-,-,TRBJ1-2,CSPFGAATNYGYTF,TGCAGTCCCTTCGGGGCAGCGACTAACTATGGCTACACCTTC
TRBV11-2,-,-,TRBJ2-7,CASSLTETSYEQYF,TGTGCCAGCAGCTTGACAGAAACCTCCTACGAGCAGTACTTC
TRBV29-1,many,TRBD2,TRBJ2-1,CSVQQYPSGRAGFLPNESNEQFF,TGCAGCGTTCAACAATACCCTAGCGGGAGGGCCGGATTTCTCCCCAACGAAAGCAATGAGCAGTTCTTC
TRBV20-1,-,TRBD2,TRBJ2-4,CSALVGGMYIQYF,TGCAGTGCTCTAGTGGGAGGGATGTACATTCAGTACTTC
TRBV7-2,-,TRBD2,TRBJ2-7,CASSLEFYSGARDEQYF,TGTGCCAGCAGTCTCGAATTTTACAGCGGGGCGAGGGACGAGCAGTACTTC
TRBV5-1,-,TRBD1,TRBJ1-4,CASSKGQGTATNEKLFF,TGCGCCAGCAGCAAGGGACAGGGAACAGCAACTAATGAAAAACTGTTTTTT
TRBV29-1,few,-,TRBJ2-1,CSVAVGEQFF,TGCAGCGTTGCTGTTGGCGAGCAGTTCTTC
TRBV14,-,-,TRBJ1-1,CASSHHTGTSNTEAFF,TGTGCCAGCAGCCATCATACCGGGACATCGAACACTGAAGCTTTCTTT
TRBV20-1,many,-,TRBJ1-5,CSASWGKGSNQPQHF,TGCAGTGCCAGTTGGGGGAAGGGTTCAAATCAGCCCCAGCATTTT
TRBV6-6,-,TRBD2,TRBJ2-3,CASSKGLAGADTQYF,TGTGCCAGCAGCAAGGGACTAGCGGGAGCAGATACGCAGTATTTT
TRBV13,few,-,TRBJ2-5,CASSSRTGGDQETQYF,TGTGCCAGCAGCTCCCGGACGGGGGGCGACCAAGAGACCCAGTACTTC
TRBV10-3,-,-,TRBJ1-1,CAISDLGGLNTEAFF,TGTGCCATCAGTGATCTCGGGGGCCTAAACACTGAAGCTTTCTTT
TRBV5-8,-,-,TRBJ1-1,CASSFQTLNTEAFF,TGTGCCAGCAGCTTCCAGACCTTGAACACTGAAGCTTTCTTT